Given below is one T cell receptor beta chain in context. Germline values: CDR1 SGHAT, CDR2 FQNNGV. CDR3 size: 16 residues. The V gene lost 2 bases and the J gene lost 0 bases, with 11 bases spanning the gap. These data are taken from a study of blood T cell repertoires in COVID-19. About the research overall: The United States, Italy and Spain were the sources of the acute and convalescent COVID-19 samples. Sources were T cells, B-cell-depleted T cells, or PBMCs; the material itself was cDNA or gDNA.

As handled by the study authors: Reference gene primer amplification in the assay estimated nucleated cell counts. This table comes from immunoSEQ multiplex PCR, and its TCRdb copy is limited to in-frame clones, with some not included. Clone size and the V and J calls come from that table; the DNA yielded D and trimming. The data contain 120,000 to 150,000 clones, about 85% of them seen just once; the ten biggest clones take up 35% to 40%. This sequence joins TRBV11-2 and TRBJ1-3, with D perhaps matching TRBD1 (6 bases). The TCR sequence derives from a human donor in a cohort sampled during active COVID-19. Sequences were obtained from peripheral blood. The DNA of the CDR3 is TGTGCCAGCAGCTTACATGGGGACACCTCTGGAAACACCATATATTTT. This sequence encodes CASSLHGDTSGNTIYF.